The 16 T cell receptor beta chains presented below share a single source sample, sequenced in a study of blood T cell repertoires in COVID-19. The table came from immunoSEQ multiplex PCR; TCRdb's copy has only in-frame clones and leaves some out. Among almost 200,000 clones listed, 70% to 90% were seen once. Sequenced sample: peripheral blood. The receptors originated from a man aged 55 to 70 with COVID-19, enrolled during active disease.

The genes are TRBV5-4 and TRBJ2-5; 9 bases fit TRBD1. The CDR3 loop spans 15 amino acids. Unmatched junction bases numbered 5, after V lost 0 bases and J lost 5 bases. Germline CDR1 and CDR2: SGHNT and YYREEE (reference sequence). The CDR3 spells CASSLGGTGPETQYF. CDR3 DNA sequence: TGTGCCAGCAGCTTGGGGGGGACAGGGCCGGAGACCCAGTACTTC.

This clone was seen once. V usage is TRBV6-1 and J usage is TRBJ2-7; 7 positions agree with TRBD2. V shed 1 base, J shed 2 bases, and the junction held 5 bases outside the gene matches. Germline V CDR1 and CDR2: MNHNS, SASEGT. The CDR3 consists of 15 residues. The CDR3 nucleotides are TGTGCCAGCAGTGAAGAGGTGGGGAGGGCCTACGAGCAGTACTTC. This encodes CASSEEVGRAYEQYF.

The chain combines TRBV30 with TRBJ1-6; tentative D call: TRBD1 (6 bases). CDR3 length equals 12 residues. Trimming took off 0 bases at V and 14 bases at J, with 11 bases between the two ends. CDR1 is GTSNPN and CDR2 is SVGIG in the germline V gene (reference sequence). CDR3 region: CAWSVRRTALHF. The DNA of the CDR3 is TGTGCCTGGAGTGTACGGAGGACAGCCCTCCACTTT.

CDR3 coding DNA: TGTGCCAGCATCCCTCCCGCGGGAGTGGGTGCTTTCTTT. This codes for CASIPPAGVGAFF. V is TRBV6-5 and J is TRBJ1-1; the D is unclear. In germline, CDR1 is MNHEY, CDR2 SVGAGI. The V and J ends lost 7 bases and 11 bases respectively, with 20 bases between them. This CDR3 region has 13 residues.

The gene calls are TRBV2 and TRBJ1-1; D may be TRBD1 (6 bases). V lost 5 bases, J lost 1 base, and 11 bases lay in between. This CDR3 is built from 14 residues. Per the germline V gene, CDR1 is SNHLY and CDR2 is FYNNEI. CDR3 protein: CASSTGTPNTEAFF. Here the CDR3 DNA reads TGTGCCAGCAGTACCGGGACACCGAACACTGAAGCTTTCTTT.

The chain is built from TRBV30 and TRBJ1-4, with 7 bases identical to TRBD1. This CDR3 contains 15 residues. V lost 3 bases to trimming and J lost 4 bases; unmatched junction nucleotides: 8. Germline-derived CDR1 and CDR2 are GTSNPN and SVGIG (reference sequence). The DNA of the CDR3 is TGTGCCTGGAGAGAGGGGGCAGCGGGTAATGAAAAACTGTTTTTT. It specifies CAWREGAAGNEKLFF.

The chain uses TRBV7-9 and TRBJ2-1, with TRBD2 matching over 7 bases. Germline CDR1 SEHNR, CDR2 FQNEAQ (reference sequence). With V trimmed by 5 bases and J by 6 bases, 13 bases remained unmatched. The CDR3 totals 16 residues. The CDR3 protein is CASSPLGGTRINEQFF. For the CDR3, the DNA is TGTGCCAGCAGCCCCCTCGGGGGGACTCGCATCAATGAGCAGTTCTTC.

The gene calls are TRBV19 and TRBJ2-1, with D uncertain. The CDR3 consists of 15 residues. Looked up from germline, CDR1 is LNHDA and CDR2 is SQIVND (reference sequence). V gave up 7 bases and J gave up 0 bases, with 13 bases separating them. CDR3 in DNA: TGTGCCAGTATCCCCACACGGAGCTCCTACAATGAGCAGTTCTTC. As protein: CASIPTRSSYNEQFF.

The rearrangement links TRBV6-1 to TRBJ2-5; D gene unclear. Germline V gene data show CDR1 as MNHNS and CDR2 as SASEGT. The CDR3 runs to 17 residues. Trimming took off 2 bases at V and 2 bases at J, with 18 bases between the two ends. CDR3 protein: CASSENSFSHLQETQYF. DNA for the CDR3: TGTGCCAGCAGTGAAAATAGTTTTAGCCACCTTCAAGAGACCCAGTACTTC.

CDR3 DNA: TGCGCCAGCAGCTTGGGGACAGTTACTCTTAACACCATATATTTT. Translating it yields CASSLGTVTLNTIYF. The chain is built from TRBV5-1 and TRBJ1-3; maybe TRBD1 (6 bases). The germline V gene has CDR1 SGHRS and CDR2 YFSETQ. CDR3 size: 15 residues. Trimming cost V 0 bases and J 7 bases, with 14 bases left between them.

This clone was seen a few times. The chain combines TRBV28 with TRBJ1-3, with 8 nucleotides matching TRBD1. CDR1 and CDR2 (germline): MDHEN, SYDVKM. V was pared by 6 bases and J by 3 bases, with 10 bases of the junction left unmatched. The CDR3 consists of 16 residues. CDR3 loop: CASSPRTGRLGNTIYF. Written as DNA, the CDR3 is TGTGCCAGCAGCCCCCGGACAGGGAGGCTTGGAAACACCATATATTTT.

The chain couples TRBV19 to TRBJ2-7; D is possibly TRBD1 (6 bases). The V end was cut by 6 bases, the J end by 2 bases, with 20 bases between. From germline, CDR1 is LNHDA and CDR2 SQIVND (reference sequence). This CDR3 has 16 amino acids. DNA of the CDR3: TGTGCCAGTAGCCAAATGGCCCTCGGACAGCCCTACGAGCAGTACTTC. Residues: CASSQMALGQPYEQYF.

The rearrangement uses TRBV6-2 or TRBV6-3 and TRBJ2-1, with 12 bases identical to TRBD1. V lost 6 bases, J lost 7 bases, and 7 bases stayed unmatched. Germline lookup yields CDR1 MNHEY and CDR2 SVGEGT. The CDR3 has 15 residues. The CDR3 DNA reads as TGTGCCAGCAGCACACCGGGACAGGGGGCGAATGAGCAGTTCTTC. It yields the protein CASSTPGQGANEQFF.

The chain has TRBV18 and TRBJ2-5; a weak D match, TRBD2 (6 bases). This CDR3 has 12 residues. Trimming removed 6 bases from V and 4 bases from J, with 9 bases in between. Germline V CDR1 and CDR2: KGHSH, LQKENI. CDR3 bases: TGTGCCAGCTCGCGGAGGGGAGAGACCCAGTACTTC. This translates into CASSRRGETQYF.

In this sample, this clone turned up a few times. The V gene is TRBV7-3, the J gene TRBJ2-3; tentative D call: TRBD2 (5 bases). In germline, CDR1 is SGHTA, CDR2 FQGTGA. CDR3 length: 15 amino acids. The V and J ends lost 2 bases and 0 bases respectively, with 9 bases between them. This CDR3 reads CASSLGRASTDTQYF. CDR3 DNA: TGTGCCAGCAGCTTAGGGCGGGCTAGCACAGATACGCAGTATTTT. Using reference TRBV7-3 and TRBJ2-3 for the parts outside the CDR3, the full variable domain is GAGVSQTPSNKVTEKGKYVELRCDPISGHTALYWYRQSLGQGPEFLIYFQGTGAADDSGLPNDRFFAVRPEGSVSTLKIQRTERGDSAVYLCASSLGRASTDTQYFGPGTRLTVL.

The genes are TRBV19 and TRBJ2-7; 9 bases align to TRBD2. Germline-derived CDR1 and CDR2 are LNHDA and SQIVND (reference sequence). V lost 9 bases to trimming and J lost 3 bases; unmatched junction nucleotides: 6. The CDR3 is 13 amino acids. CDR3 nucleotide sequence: TGTGCCAGCTCCGGGACTAGCATCTACGAGCAGTACTTC. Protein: CASSGTSIYEQYF.